These 8 T cell receptor beta chains share one sample of origin, sequenced in a study of T cells after yellow fever vaccination. Each CDR3 protein gets one entry after TCRdb re-called the 5' RACE reads with MiXCR. The sample lists over 300,000 distinct CDR3 sequences; around 6.8% were seen once. The specimen comprised PBMCs, sampled about 49 days after the first yellow fever vaccination. These receptors were obtained from a man between 18 and 29 years old who received the YFV17D yellow fever vaccine.

This clonotype was seen ten or more times. The chain joins TRBV7-2 to TRBJ2-3; D gene ambiguous. Trimming took 6 bases from V and 0 from J, leaving 4 bases between them. The CDR3 spans 12 residues. The germline V gene has CDR1 SGHTA and CDR2 FQGNSA. CDR3 residues: CASRWSTDTQYF. The DNA of the CDR3 is TGTGCCAGCAGATGGAGCACAGATACGCAGTATTTT.

This sequence joins TRBV6-5 and TRBJ2-3, with TRBD1 as a possible D gene (5 bases). CDR1 MNHEY and CDR2 SVGAGI come from the germline V gene. The CDR3 contains 17 residues. V shed 0 bases and J shed 2 bases, with 15 bases lying between them. CDR3 residues: CASSYSSGPETTDTQYF. CDR3 nucleotide sequence: TGTGCCAGCAGTTACTCTTCAGGGCCAGAGACCACAGATACGCAGTATTTT.

The chain uses TRBV4-1 and TRBJ2-2; D remains unclear. The CDR3 has 17 amino acids. Germline V CDR1 and CDR2: MGHRA, YSYEKL. V lost 0 bases and J 5 bases, leaving 16 bases between the germline ends. The DNA of the CDR3 is TGCGCCAGCAGCCAAGAAATAACCAGCCTGAAAACCGGGGAGCTGTTTTTT. Translated, it gives CASSQEITSLKTGELFF.

This rearrangement joins TRBV5-4 to TRBJ1-1; tentatively, D is TRBD1 (5 bases). CDR1 is SGHNT and CDR2 is YYREEE in the germline V gene (reference sequence). This CDR3 is 14 amino acids long. V lost 3 bases to trimming and J lost 8 bases, with 17 bases between them. Here the CDR3 reads CASSYPPDRGEAFF. Written as DNA, the CDR3 is TGTGCCAGCAGCTACCCCCCCGACCGGGGGGAAGCTTTCTTT.

This clonotype was seen a few times. V is TRBV19 and J is TRBJ2-1; TRBD2 matches at 7 bases. The CDR3 is made up of 16 amino acids. The germline V gene has CDR1 LNHDA and CDR2 SQIVND (reference sequence). V shed 3 bases and J 3 bases; nucleotides not matched to a gene: 8. In nucleotides, the CDR3 is TGTGCCAGTAGTATTAGGAGGGAGGGGTTCTACAATGAGCAGTTCTTC. It specifies CASSIRREGFYNEQFF.

At least ten counts were recorded for this clonotype. The chain joins TRBV18 to TRBJ2-1; D not resolved. Between the trimmed V and J ends, which lost 5 bases and 3 bases, there was a span of 2 bases. In germline, CDR1 is KGHSH, CDR2 LQKENI. The CDR3 is 11 amino acids. The DNA for the CDR3 is TGTGCCAGCTCATTCTACAATGAGCAGTTCTTC. Its protein product is CASSFYNEQFF.

This clonotype was detected ten times or more. This chain connects TRBV12-3 or TRBV12-4 to TRBJ1-1; 7 bases are shared with TRBD1. The CDR3 contains 14 residues. Trimming removed 7 bases from V and 4 bases from J; junction bases left unmatched: 9. CDR3 DNA sequence: TGTGCCAGCACCCTACAGGGGTACCTCACTGAAGCTTTCTTT. Its translation: CASTLQGYLTEAFF.

The sample holds many counts of this clonotype. The chain combines TRBV29-1 with TRBJ1-1, with 9 bases identical to TRBD1. The V gene end was trimmed by 4 bases and the J gene end by 2 bases; junction bases not matched to a gene: 2. Germline CDR1 is SQVTM and CDR2 is ANQGSEA. This CDR3 comprises 13 residues. The DNA of the CDR3 is TGCAGCGTTGGGACAGGGGAAAACACTGAAGCTTTCTTT. This translates into CSVGTGENTEAFF.